Listed below are T cell receptor beta chains from one sample, sequenced in a study of T cell repertoires in cytomegalovirus infection. TCRdb itself ran the reads through MiXCR, one entry per CDR3 protein. The sample has about 310,000 distinct CDR3 sequences, approximately 25% seen once; the top ten hold roughly 13%. The antigens for these receptors are not known. The material sequenced was cultured PBMCs, taken from culture after CMV antigen stimulation. The source is a human donor in good health (CMV status not recorded). Some clones in this sample may be carry-over from other donors' samples. CDR3s include the opening cysteine and the closing phenylalanine or tryptophan. D genes are given only for firm matches. Only some rows state a clone size, as once, few, many or a class for expanded clones.

abundance: .
d_gene: TRBD1
v_gene: TRBV7-2
j_gene: TRBJ1-5
CDR3nt: TGTGCCAGCAGCTTAGTTTGGGACAGTTATAGCAATCAGCCCCAGCATTTT
CDR3aa: CASSLVWDSYSNQPQHF

abundance: .
d_gene: TRBD2
v_gene: TRBV20-1
j_gene: TRBJ2-3
CDR3nt: TGCAGTGCTAGAGCCGGGACTAGCGGACGCACAGATACGCAGTATTTT
CDR3aa: CSARAGTSGRTDTQYF

abundance: few
d_gene: .
v_gene: TRBV7-2
j_gene: TRBJ1-5
CDR3nt: TGTGCCAGCAGCTTAGCTGGAAATAGCAATCAGCCCCAGCATTTT
CDR3aa: CASSLAGNSNQPQHF

abundance: many
d_gene: TRBD1
v_gene: TRBV7-2
j_gene: TRBJ2-7
CDR3nt: TGTGCCAGCAGCCCGGGACAGACTTCCTACGAGCAGTACTTC
CDR3aa: CASSPGQTSYEQYF

abundance: .
d_gene: .
v_gene: TRBV25-1
j_gene: TRBJ1-6
CDR3nt: TGTGCCAGCAGTGAATATGGAAATTCACCCCTCCACTTT
CDR3aa: CASSEYGNSPLHF

abundance: .
d_gene: .
v_gene: TRBV19
j_gene: TRBJ1-4
CDR3nt: TGTGCCGCCCGCAAGACAGGAACTAATGAAAAACTGTTTTTT
CDR3aa: CAARKTGTNEKLFF

abundance: .
d_gene: TRBD1
v_gene: TRBV11-3
j_gene: TRBJ1-1
CDR3nt: TGTGCCAGCAGCGTCCTTAGACAGGGGAACACTGAAGCTTTCTTT
CDR3aa: CASSVLRQGNTEAFF

abundance: .
d_gene: .
v_gene: TRBV5-4
j_gene: TRBJ2-2
CDR3nt: TGTGCCAGCAGCTCACAACGACTAGGCGACACCGGGGAGCTGTTTTTT
CDR3aa: CASSSQRLGDTGELFF

abundance: .
d_gene: TRBD2
v_gene: TRBV19
j_gene: TRBJ2-5
CDR3nt: TGTGCCACTCTAGCGGCGGGACCACAAGAGACCCAGTACTTC
CDR3aa: CATLAAGPQETQYF

abundance: few
d_gene: TRBD1
v_gene: TRBV12-3/TRBV12-4
j_gene: TRBJ1-1
CDR3nt: TGTGCCAGCAGTCTGGGACAGGGCTGGGACACTGAAGCTTTCTTT
CDR3aa: CASSLGQGWDTEAFF

abundance: .
d_gene: .
v_gene: TRBV19
j_gene: TRBJ2-1
CDR3nt: TGTGCCAGTAGATCTGTCGTAGACAATGAGCAGTTCTTC
CDR3aa: CASRSVVDNEQFF

abundance: many
d_gene: .
v_gene: TRBV25-1
j_gene: TRBJ2-3
CDR3nt: TGTGCCAGCAGTGTGCCGGGTGGGGATACGCAGTATTTT
CDR3aa: CASSVPGGDTQYF

abundance: .
d_gene: .
v_gene: TRBV29-1
j_gene: TRBJ1-5
CDR3nt: TGCAGCGTTGTCCTACTCCCCCCTGGCAATCAGCCCCAGCATTTT
CDR3aa: CSVVLLPPGNQPQHF

abundance: few
d_gene: .
v_gene: TRBV6-2/TRBV6-3
j_gene: TRBJ2-1
CDR3nt: TGTGCCAGCAGTTCTAACGCAAACAATGAGCAGTTCTTC
CDR3aa: CASSSNANNEQFF

abundance: few
d_gene: TRBD1
v_gene: TRBV7-2
j_gene: TRBJ2-3
CDR3nt: TGTGCCAGCAGCCAAGGACAGGGCACAGATACGCAGTATTTT
CDR3aa: CASSQGQGTDTQYF

abundance: .
d_gene: .
v_gene: TRBV4-3
j_gene: TRBJ2-3
CDR3nt: TGCGCCAGCAGCCAGCAGTTTGGAGATACGCAGTATTTT
CDR3aa: CASSQQFGDTQYF

abundance: few
d_gene: .
v_gene: TRBV28
j_gene: TRBJ1-1
CDR3nt: TGTGCCAGCACAAGGGAGAGGGCTTTCTTT
CDR3aa: CASTRERAFF

abundance: .
d_gene: TRBD1
v_gene: TRBV11-3
j_gene: TRBJ1-1
CDR3nt: TGTGCCAGCAGCTCAGGGGGGGCGCGGACTGAAGCTTTCTTT
CDR3aa: CASSSGGARTEAFF

abundance: few
d_gene: TRBD1
v_gene: TRBV25-1
j_gene: TRBJ2-5
CDR3nt: TGTGCCAGCACCCACTTCGACAGGGGGCGAGAGACCCAGTACTTC
CDR3aa: CASTHFDRGRETQYF

abundance: many
d_gene: .
v_gene: TRBV7-8
j_gene: TRBJ2-4
CDR3nt: TGTGCCAGCAGCCCTCGACTAGTAATAGCCAAAAACATTCAGTACTTC
CDR3aa: CASSPRLVIAKNIQYF

abundance: many
d_gene: .
v_gene: TRBV7-2
j_gene: TRBJ2-7
CDR3nt: TGTGCCAGCAGCTTAACCGAATACGAGCAGTACTTC
CDR3aa: CASSLTEYEQYF

abundance: .
d_gene: .
v_gene: TRBV4-2
j_gene: TRBJ1-1
CDR3nt: TGTGCCAGCAGCCAAGACCAGTACGAAGCTTTCTTT
CDR3aa: CASSQDQYEAFF

abundance: .
d_gene: .
v_gene: TRBV29-1
j_gene: TRBJ2-1
CDR3nt: TGCAGCGTTCGGGGTGTGGCGGGGCCCTCCTACAATGAGCAGTTCTTC
CDR3aa: CSVRGVAGPSYNEQFF

abundance: many
d_gene: .
v_gene: TRBV7-2
j_gene: TRBJ2-5
CDR3nt: TGTGCCAGCAGCTCCCGTCGGGGAGATCAAGAGACCCAGTACTTC
CDR3aa: CASSSRRGDQETQYF

abundance: few
d_gene: TRBD2
v_gene: TRBV18
j_gene: TRBJ2-1
CDR3nt: TGTGCCAGCTCACCACACAGCGGGAGCTACAATGAGCAGTTCTTC
CDR3aa: CASSPHSGSYNEQFF

abundance: few
d_gene: .
v_gene: TRBV2
j_gene: TRBJ2-2
CDR3nt: TGTGCCAGCCGTTCCGGGACTTTAAACACCGGGGAGCTGTTTTTT
CDR3aa: CASRSGTLNTGELFF

abundance: few
d_gene: .
v_gene: TRBV6-1
j_gene: TRBJ2-2
CDR3nt: TGTGCCAGCAGTGAAAACTCATACTCCCGGGGCACCGGGGAGCTGTTTTTT
CDR3aa: CASSENSYSRGTGELFF

abundance: few
d_gene: .
v_gene: TRBV6-2/TRBV6-3
j_gene: TRBJ1-4
CDR3nt: TGTGCCAGCAGTTACTGGAAGGGGCCTGCAACTAATGAAAAACTGTTTTTT
CDR3aa: CASSYWKGPATNEKLFF

abundance: .
d_gene: .
v_gene: TRBV12-3/TRBV12-4
j_gene: TRBJ2-5
CDR3nt: TGTGCCAGCAGGCCCGCGGGGAGAAGGGAAGAGACCCAGTACTTC
CDR3aa: CASRPAGRREETQYF

abundance: many
d_gene: TRBD2
v_gene: TRBV12-3/TRBV12-4
j_gene: TRBJ2-7
CDR3nt: TGTGCCAGCAGCCCCCCCGTAGGTAGCGGGAGTCGGCAGCAGTACTTC
CDR3aa: CASSPPVGSGSRQQYF

abundance: few
d_gene: TRBD2
v_gene: TRBV7-9
j_gene: TRBJ2-7
CDR3nt: TGTGCCAGCAGCCGAGGACTAGCGGGAGGACTCTCCTACGAGCAGTACTTC
CDR3aa: CASSRGLAGGLSYEQYF

abundance: .
d_gene: TRBD1
v_gene: TRBV29-1
j_gene: TRBJ1-1
CDR3nt: TGCAGCGTCAGGGACAGGGAGAACACTGAAGCTTTCTTT
CDR3aa: CSVRDRENTEAFF

abundance: .
d_gene: TRBD2
v_gene: TRBV9
j_gene: TRBJ2-3
CDR3nt: TGTGCCAGCAGCGCTAGCGGGAGGGCCGGTGGAGATACGCAGTATTTT
CDR3aa: CASSASGRAGGDTQYF

abundance: .
d_gene: TRBD2
v_gene: TRBV5-1
j_gene: TRBJ2-1
CDR3nt: TGCGCCAGCAGCGGAAAAAGCGGGGCTTACAATGAGCAGTTCTTC
CDR3aa: CASSGKSGAYNEQFF

abundance: few
d_gene: .
v_gene: TRBV28
j_gene: TRBJ2-7
CDR3nt: TGTGCCAGCAGTGGGAGTGACCGGGCGAGCTCCTACGAGCAGTACTTC
CDR3aa: CASSGSDRASSYEQYF

abundance: once
d_gene: TRBD2
v_gene: TRBV27
j_gene: TRBJ2-1
CDR3nt: TGTGCCAGCAGTTTTATAGCGGGAGGGATCTCCTACAATGAGCAGTTCTTC
CDR3aa: CASSFIAGGISYNEQFF

abundance: few
d_gene: .
v_gene: TRBV7-2
j_gene: TRBJ2-3
CDR3nt: TGTGCCAGCAGCTTAGGATTAGTTGACACAGATACGCAGTATTTT
CDR3aa: CASSLGLVDTDTQYF

abundance: few
d_gene: TRBD1
v_gene: TRBV9
j_gene: TRBJ2-6
CDR3nt: TGTGCCAGCAGCGACAATCGACAGGGTTGGGCCCGGTCTGGGGCCAACGTCCTGACTTTC
CDR3aa: CASSDNRQGWARSGANVLTF

abundance: few
d_gene: .
v_gene: TRBV28
j_gene: TRBJ2-3
CDR3nt: TGTGCCAGCAGTTCCCCCGCTGGGGGGTTCACAGATACGCAGTATTTT
CDR3aa: CASSSPAGGFTDTQYF

abundance: many
d_gene: TRBD1
v_gene: TRBV24-1
j_gene: TRBJ2-7
CDR3nt: TGTGCCACCAGTGACTCCGGGACAGATTACGAGCAGTACTTC
CDR3aa: CATSDSGTDYEQYF

abundance: .
d_gene: .
v_gene: TRBV24-1
j_gene: TRBJ2-5
CDR3nt: TGTGCCACCAGTGATTCTGAGAAGTTAAAGACCCAGTACTTC
CDR3aa: CATSDSEKLKTQYF

abundance: .
d_gene: .
v_gene: TRBV7-2
j_gene: TRBJ1-2
CDR3nt: TGTGCCAGCAGCTTACCCGGGACAATTACGGGCTACACCTTC
CDR3aa: CASSLPGTITGYTF

abundance: .
d_gene: TRBD1
v_gene: TRBV3-1
j_gene: TRBJ2-7
CDR3nt: TGTGCCAGCAGCCAAGACGGGACAGGGGGCGACGAGCAGTACTTC
CDR3aa: CASSQDGTGGDEQYF

abundance: few
d_gene: .
v_gene: TRBV2
j_gene: TRBJ2-1
CDR3nt: TGTGCCAGCAGTGAAATGGCGGGATACAATGAGCAGTTCTTC
CDR3aa: CASSEMAGYNEQFF

abundance: many
d_gene: TRBD1
v_gene: TRBV7-2
j_gene: TRBJ2-5
CDR3nt: TGTGCCAGCAGCTTAGAGTTTCGGGACAGGGGGCGTCGGGAGACCCAGTACTTC
CDR3aa: CASSLEFRDRGRRETQYF

abundance: .
d_gene: .
v_gene: TRBV11-3
j_gene: TRBJ2-1
CDR3nt: TGTGCCAGCAGCTTAGATCGTTCGGCCGCCCGTAACAATGAGCAGTTCTTC
CDR3aa: CASSLDRSAARNNEQFF

abundance: .
d_gene: .
v_gene: TRBV6-6
j_gene: TRBJ1-4
CDR3nt: TGTGCCAGCAGGCTGGGGGCCAGGAATGAAAAACTGTTTTTT
CDR3aa: CASRLGARNEKLFF

abundance: .
d_gene: .
v_gene: TRBV7-9
j_gene: TRBJ2-2
CDR3nt: TGTGCCAGCAAGGGGGTCAGAGGGGACACCGGGGAGCTGTTTTTT
CDR3aa: CASKGVRGDTGELFF

abundance: few
d_gene: TRBD2
v_gene: TRBV25-1
j_gene: TRBJ2-1
CDR3nt: TGTGCCAGCAGTGTTAGCGGGAGCAACAATGAGCAGTTCTTC
CDR3aa: CASSVSGSNNEQFF

abundance: few
d_gene: TRBD2
v_gene: TRBV4-1
j_gene: TRBJ2-2
CDR3nt: TGCGCCAGCAGCCAAGATCCAACGGGACTAGCGAACACCGGGGAGCTGTTTTTT
CDR3aa: CASSQDPTGLANTGELFF

abundance: .
d_gene: .
v_gene: TRBV10-3
j_gene: TRBJ1-2
CDR3nt: TGTGCCATCAGTGAGGAGGTCCAGAATTTTAACTATGGCTACACCTTC
CDR3aa: CAISEEVQNFNYGYTF

abundance: many
d_gene: TRBD2
v_gene: TRBV7-6
j_gene: TRBJ2-1
CDR3nt: TGTGCCAGCAGCTTAAGCAGCGGGAGATCCTACAATGAGCAGTTCTTC
CDR3aa: CASSLSSGRSYNEQFF

abundance: .
d_gene: .
v_gene: TRBV20-1
j_gene: TRBJ2-3
CDR3nt: TGCAGTGCCCCCCCTCGGGGTGGGGCAGATACGCAGTATTTT
CDR3aa: CSAPPRGGADTQYF

abundance: .
d_gene: TRBD2
v_gene: TRBV20-1
j_gene: TRBJ2-1
CDR3nt: TGCAGTGCTAGGCTAGCGGGAGGGGGCTCCTACAATGAGCAGTTCTTC
CDR3aa: CSARLAGGGSYNEQFF